These 16 T cell receptor beta chains were sequenced from one sample in a study of low-dose radiotherapy and immunotherapy resistance in tumors. Covering alpha and beta chains, TRAV- and TRBV-specific primers were used for the first-strand cDNA. The authors ran 20 PCR cycles to amplify TCRs with a constant-region primer and V-primer adapter. TCRdb reanalysed the reads using MiXCR and keeps one entry per CDR3 protein. This sample yields roughly 60,000 distinct CDR3 sequences, of which 20% to 25% are seen a single time; just over 5.5% belongs to the top ten. Documented time point: before trial treatment. Sequencing was performed on PBMCs, taken before treatment. These receptors originate from a male donor with prostate cancer.

This clonotype was recorded many times. The CDR3 DNA sequence: TGCAGTGCTAGAGGTGGCCCATCCGCTAACTATGGCTACACCTTC. This encodes CSARGGPSANYGYTF. This rearrangement joins TRBV20-1 to TRBJ1-2, with D unresolved. The CDR3 covers 15 residues. In germline, CDR1 is DFQATT, CDR2 SNEGSKA (reference sequence). Trimming pared 1 base from V and 0 bases from J, leaving 12 bases between.

There are many counts of this clonotype. The CDR3 region has the DNA TGTGCCAGCAGTTTTCACGGGACTAGCGGCCGAGGGGGAAGCACAGATACGCAGTATTTT. Its protein product is CASSFHGTSGRGGSTDTQYF. The chain combines TRBV28 with TRBJ2-3; 11 nucleotides align to TRBD2. The J segment lost 0 bases and the V segment lost 3 bases, leaving 14 bases of the junction unmatched. The CDR3 totals 20 residues. Per the germline V gene, CDR1 is MDHEN and CDR2 is SYDVKM.

This clonotype was observed a few times. V and J are TRBV10-3 and TRBJ2-7; D not resolved. CDR3 length equals 14 residues. Per the germline V gene, CDR1 is ENHRY and CDR2 is SYGVKD. The germline V and J ends were trimmed by 6 bases and 4 bases, with 16 bases remaining between them. The CDR3 nucleotides are TGTGCCATCAGCGAGCAGATACCACTTTACGAGCAGTACTTC. Protein sequence: CAISEQIPLYEQYF.

The table lists this clonotype with many counts. V is TRBV2 and J is TRBJ1-1; D is ambiguous. Looked up from germline, CDR1 is SNHLY and CDR2 is FYNNEI. The CDR3 has 14 residues. V was clipped by 6 bases and J by 1 base, with 12 bases between them. The CDR3 protein is CASSPRSRNTEAFF. As DNA, the CDR3 is TGTGCCAGCAGCCCGCGGTCGAGGAACACTGAAGCTTTCTTT.

This clonotype appeared a few times. The chain carries TRBV9 and TRBJ1-2, with D possibly being TRBD1 (6 bases). From germline, CDR1 is SGDLS and CDR2 YYNGEE. Trimming shortened V by 3 bases and J by 7 bases, and 16 bases separated the two germline ends. The CDR3 runs to 14 residues. Here the CDR3 DNA reads TGTGCCAGCAGCGCCCAGGGCAGGGGCGCTGGCTACACCTTC. Its translation is CASSAQGRGAGYTF.

This clonotype was counted ten times or more. The chain combines TRBV5-1 with TRBJ1-6; no reliable D call. Looked up from germline, CDR1 is SGHRS and CDR2 is YFSETQ. This CDR3 spans 17 amino acids. V was shortened by 5 bases and J by 5 bases, with 20 bases between the two germline ends. As DNA, the CDR3 is TGCGCCAGCAGGGATCTCGGACGGCCGCTCAATAATTCACCCCTCCACTTT. Amino acid sequence: CASRDLGRPLNNSPLHF. The complete variable domain, with remaining parts taken from reference TRBV5-1 and TRBJ1-6, reads KAGVTQTPRYLIKTRGQQVTLSCSPISGHRSVSWYQQTPGQGLQFLFEYFSETQRNKGNFPGRFSGRQFSNSRSEMNVSTLELGDSALYLCASRDLGRPLNNSPLHFGNGTRLTVT.

This clonotype showed up many times. This chain joins TRBV2 and TRBJ2-5; D possibly corresponds to TRBD2 (5 bases). V lost 3 bases to trimming and J lost 2 bases, with 10 bases between them. CDR3 length: 14 residues. Germline V CDR1 and CDR2: SNHLY, FYNNEI. CDR3 in amino acids: CASSEGASQETQYF. DNA for the CDR3: TGTGCCAGCAGTGAGGGAGCGTCACAAGAGACCCAGTACTTC.

This clonotype was seen many times. The chain links TRBV28 to TRBJ2-5, with 11 positions matching TRBD2. The J segment lost 3 bases and the V segment lost 6 bases, leaving 6 bases of the junction unmatched. This CDR3 comprises 15 residues. The V gene's germline CDR1 is MDHEN and CDR2 SYDVKM. The CDR3 DNA follows: TGTGCCAGCAGCGTTCCGGGACTAGCGGAAGAGACCCAGTACTTC. This encodes CASSVPGLAEETQYF.

The sample holds many counts of this clonotype. The chain employs TRBV4-1 and TRBJ2-1, with 16 bases identical to TRBD2. The CDR3 loop spans 16 amino acids. The V gene's germline CDR1 is MGHRA and CDR2 YSYEKL. The trim removed 4 bases at V and 6 bases at J, leaving 3 bases unmatched. The CDR3 sequence: CASSRGTSGRGNEQFF. As DNA, the CDR3 is TGCGCCAGCAGCCGTGGGACTAGCGGGAGGGGCAATGAGCAGTTCTTC.

This clonotype was counted ten times or more. This rearrangement joins TRBV5-5 to TRBJ2-1; D is possibly TRBD2 (6 bases). Germline V gene data show CDR1 as SGHKS and CDR2 as YYEKEE (reference sequence). This CDR3 has 16 amino acids. Trimming stripped 4 bases from V and 2 bases from J, with 16 bases between. The chain's CDR3 is CASSHPGDPAYNEQFF. In DNA, the CDR3 is TGTGCCAGCAGCCACCCGGGGGACCCCGCCTACAATGAGCAGTTCTTC.

This rearrangement joins TRBV6-6 to TRBJ2-1, with 9 bases identical to TRBD1. The CDR3 runs 15 residues. Germline V gene sequence: CDR1 MNHNY, CDR2 SVGAGI (reference sequence). V dropped 10 bases and J dropped 5; count of bases not matched to a gene: 12. CDR3 loop: CATKGRDRDNNEQFF. CDR3 in DNA: TGTGCCACAAAGGGGAGGGACAGGGATAACAATGAGCAGTTCTTC.

This clonotype was picked up many times. The chain recombines TRBV5-1 with TRBJ2-5, with TRBD2 matching over 11 bases. With 3 bases clipped from V and 7 bases from J, the junction kept 8 bases outside the gene matches. The CDR3 is 15 amino acids. Germline CDR1 is SGHRS and CDR2 is YFSETQ. In nucleotides, the CDR3 is TGCGCCAGCAGCTACACTAGCGGGGGAACCCCGACCCAGTACTTC. Protein sequence: CASSYTSGGTPTQYF.

This clonotype was counted a few times. The V and J genes are TRBV7-2 and TRBJ1-5; possible D gene TRBD1, 6 bases. Germline lookup yields CDR1 SGHTA and CDR2 FQGNSA. V lost 3 bases and J lost 4, with 10 bases in between. The CDR3 covers 14 residues. CDR3 in amino acids: CASSFGGQNQPQHF. The DNA of the CDR3 is TGTGCCAGCAGCTTTGGGGGCCAAAATCAGCCCCAGCATTTT.

Many counts were recorded for this clonotype. The chain joins TRBV18 to TRBJ1-2; 7 positions match TRBD1. Germline V lookup: CDR1 KGHSH, CDR2 LQKENI. With 0 bases clipped from V and 5 bases from J, the junction kept 6 bases outside the gene matches. The CDR3 extends over 15 amino acids. Here the CDR3 reads CASSPPNRGEYGYTF. CDR3 nucleotides: TGTGCCAGCTCACCACCGAACAGGGGTGAATATGGCTACACCTTC. Using reference TRBV18 and TRBJ1-2 for the parts outside the CDR3, the full variable domain is NAGVMQNPRHLVRRRGQEARLRCSPMKGHSHVYWYRQLPEEGLKFMVYLQKENIIDESGMPKERFSAEFPKEGPSILRIQQVVRGDSAAYFCASSPPNRGEYGYTFGSGTRLTVV.

The CDR3 region has the DNA TGTGCCACCAGCGCGGGACTAGCACACAATGAGCAGTTCTTC. Amino acid sequence: CATSAGLAHNEQFF. The chain uses TRBV15 and TRBJ2-1, with 9 bases that match TRBD2. The CDR3 runs to 14 residues. J gave up 5 bases and V 5 bases, and 4 bases lay outside the gene matches. Germline-derived CDR1 and CDR2 are LNHNV and YYDKDF (reference sequence). The variable domain in full, completed from reference TRBV15 and TRBJ2-1, reads DAMVIQNPRYQVTQFGKPVTLSCSQTLNHNVMYWYQQKSSQAPKLLFHYYDKDFNNEADTPDNFQSRRPNTSFCFLDIRSPGLGDTAMYLCATSAGLAHNEQFFGPGTRLTVL.

This clonotype was recorded at least ten times. This sequence joins TRBV20-1 and TRBJ1-2; D is perhaps TRBD1 (6 bases). CDR1 is DFQATT, CDR2 SNEGSKA, per germline (reference sequence). The CDR3 runs to 15 residues. Trimming removed 6 bases from V and 2 bases from J, with 19 bases in between. The CDR3 spells CSALGAGEVNYGYTF. The CDR3 DNA reads TGCAGTGCCCTAGGGGCAGGGGAGGTGAACTATGGCTACACCTTC.